A selection of T cell receptor beta chains follows, all from one sample in a study of OX40 agonist ivuxolimab in advanced cancers. Sequenced by immunoSEQ multiplex PCR; TCRdb stores in-frame clones only, minus some. The top ten hold approximately 13% of the sample, which has tens of thousands of clones, 70% to 90% seen once. Here the sequenced sample was CD4+ or CD8+ T cells sorted from blood, taken in a trial of the OX40 agonist ivuxolimab. The receptors derive from an adult with an advanced solid tumor such as melanoma, head and neck, liver or kidney cancer. CDR3s include the opening cysteine and the closing phenylalanine or tryptophan. D genes are given only for firm matches. Only part of the rows carry a size: once, few, many, or a class if the clone is expanded.

size	D	V	J	DNA	CDR3
many	.	TRBV5-1	TRBJ1-4	TGTGCCAGCAGCTTGGTTTCCTCGGAAAAACTGTTTTTT	CASSLVSSEKLFF
.	TRBD1	TRBV4-1	TRBJ2-7	TGCGCCAGCAGTCCCCGGGACAGGAGCTACGAGCAGTACTTC	CASSPRDRSYEQYF
.	TRBD2	TRBV15	TRBJ2-2	TGTGCCACCAGCAGAGTGGCTAGCGGGAACCCTTCCGGGGAGCTGTTTTTT	CATSRVASGNPSGELFF
few	.	TRBV28	TRBJ1-5	TGTGCCAGCACCTCGGTTGGGGCGCCTAGCAATCAGCCCCAGCATTTT	CASTSVGAPSNQPQHF
.	TRBD1	TRBV6-6	TRBJ1-1	TGTGCCAGCAGTTATCGGGCAGGGGGTCGCACTGAAGCTTTCTTT	CASSYRAGGRTEAFF
.	TRBD1	TRBV27	TRBJ2-6	TGTGCCAGCAGTTACCGGGACAGGGTCTCTGGGGCCAACGTCCTGACTTTC	CASSYRDRVSGANVLTF
.	TRBD1	TRBV5-5	TRBJ1-5	TGTGCCAGCAGCTCAGGACAGGGAGGTCAGCCCCAGCATTTT	CASSSGQGGQPQHF
.	.	TRBV19	TRBJ1-5	TGTGCCAGTAGTATGGGGGGCGCGAGCAATCAGCCCCAGCATTTT	CASSMGGASNQPQHF
.	.	TRBV7-9	TRBJ2-3	TGTGCCAGCAGCTTCCTCACAGGGACAGATACGCAGTATTTT	CASSFLTGTDTQYF
few	TRBD1	TRBV27	TRBJ1-1	TGTGCCAGCAGTGTGACAGGGGGCTTGAACACTGAAGCTTTCTTT	CASSVTGGLNTEAFF
medium-sized	.	TRBV15	TRBJ1-2	TGTGCCACCAGCAGGGGGGCGGGGGGCTCAGATGGCTACACCTTC	CATSRGAGGSDGYTF
.	TRBD1	TRBV7-6	TRBJ1-5	TGTGCCAGCAGCCAAGACAGGGGGGATCAGCCCCAGCATTTT	CASSQDRGDQPQHF